Listed below are T cell receptor beta chains from one sample, sequenced in a study of blood T cells in healthy people across ages. MiXCR, run by TCRdb on the 5' RACE reads, gives a single entry per CDR3 protein. Among roughly 680,000 distinct CDR3 sequences listed, around half were seen once. Sequencing was carried out using blood. These TCRs come from a woman aged 60-75 years in good health. The CDR3 runs from the conserved cysteine through the conserved F or W. The D gene is left open where the match is weak. Expanded clones get a size class; other rows say once, few or many, or leave the size out.

V gene	J gene	clone size	D gene	CDR3 DNA	CDR3 protein
TRBV6-1	TRBJ1-2	-	-	TGTGCCAGCAGTGATGGGTCGGGTGGCTACACCTTC	CASSDGSGGYTF
TRBV10-3	TRBJ2-4	few	TRBD1	TGTGCCATCAGTGAACAGGGGTACTTGATGGGAGTTCAGTACTTC	CAISEQGYLMGVQYF
TRBV20-1	TRBJ2-1	-	TRBD2	TGCAGTGCCAACGGCGGGAGGGCCTACAATGAGCAGTTCTTC	CSANGGRAYNEQFF
TRBV7-2	TRBJ2-7	-	TRBD2	TGTGCCAGCAGCTTGCCCAGGCTAGCGGTATCCTACGAGCAGTACTTC	CASSLPRLAVSYEQYF
TRBV7-2	TRBJ2-1	-	-	TGTGCCAGCAGCGTTCAGGGAAAGGAGACCCAGTTCTTC	CASSVQGKETQFF
TRBV12-3/TRBV12-4	TRBJ1-2	-	-	TGTGCCAGCAGCCGGGGAGGAGAGAACTATGGCTACACCTTC	CASSRGGENYGYTF
TRBV20-1	TRBJ2-1	few	TRBD1	TGCAGTGCAACCGGGACAGGCAATGAGCAGTTCTTC	CSATGTGNEQFF
TRBV6-2/TRBV6-3	TRBJ2-7	few	-	TGTGCCAGCAGTCGGACAAGGCAGTACGAGCAGTACTTC	CASSRTRQYEQYF
TRBV6-6	TRBJ2-3	once	-	TGTGCCAGCAGTTACTCGGAGCAAACGTATAGCACAGATACGCAGTATTTT	CASSYSEQTYSTDTQYF
TRBV28	TRBJ2-5	-	-	TGTGCCACCCAGTATGACAAACAAGAGACCCAGTACTTC	CATQYDKQETQYF
TRBV20-1	TRBJ2-3	-	TRBD1	TGCAGTGCTCGACCCGGGACAGGGGCTGGAGATACGCAGTATTTT	CSARPGTGAGDTQYF
TRBV7-2	TRBJ2-5	-	TRBD2	TGTGCCAGCGGCCTAGCGGGAGGGATGGTCCAAGAGACCCAGTACTTC	CASGLAGGMVQETQYF
TRBV27	TRBJ1-6	few	-	TGTGCCAGCAGTTTGCGGCAGGGGCCCTCTTCCTCACCCCTCCACTTT	CASSLRQGPSSSPLHF
TRBV28	TRBJ2-3	-	-	TGTGCCAGCGACGGGAGTGGGACAGATAAGCAGTATTTT	CASDGSGTDKQYF
TRBV20-1	TRBJ2-6	-	-	TGCAGTGCTAGAGATTCGCGGATCTCTGGGGCCAACGTCCTGACTTTC	CSARDSRISGANVLTF